This TCR beta chain derives from a study of blood T cell repertoires in COVID-19. Study-level information: Sample material is recorded as cDNA or gDNA derived from T cells, B-cell-depleted T cells, or PBMCs.

As originally analysed: Amplification of reference gene primers provided the estimated nucleated cell counts. Sequencing used immunoSEQ multiplex PCR; TCRdb keeps in-frame clones, though not all of them. V and J calls and clone size come straight from that table; D and trimming were deduced from the DNA. The sample has almost 200,000 clones; around four fifths are singletons. Seattle participants joined during active infection and were tracked over time. This clone occurred a few times. The CDR3 extends over 15 amino acids. Germline V gene lookup returns CDR1 LGHNA and CDR2 YNFKEQ. The J segment lost 6 bases and the V segment lost 4 bases, leaving 9 bases of the junction unmatched.

J is TRBJ1-2 and V is TRBV4-2, with TRBD1 matching over 9 bases. Sequencing was performed on peripheral blood. This sequence was found in a man aged 60-69 years with COVID-19, enrolled during active disease. The CDR3 sequence: CASSPYRGHRNGYTF. Here the CDR3 DNA reads TGTGCCAGCAGCCCATACAGGGGGCATCGAAATGGCTACACCTTC.